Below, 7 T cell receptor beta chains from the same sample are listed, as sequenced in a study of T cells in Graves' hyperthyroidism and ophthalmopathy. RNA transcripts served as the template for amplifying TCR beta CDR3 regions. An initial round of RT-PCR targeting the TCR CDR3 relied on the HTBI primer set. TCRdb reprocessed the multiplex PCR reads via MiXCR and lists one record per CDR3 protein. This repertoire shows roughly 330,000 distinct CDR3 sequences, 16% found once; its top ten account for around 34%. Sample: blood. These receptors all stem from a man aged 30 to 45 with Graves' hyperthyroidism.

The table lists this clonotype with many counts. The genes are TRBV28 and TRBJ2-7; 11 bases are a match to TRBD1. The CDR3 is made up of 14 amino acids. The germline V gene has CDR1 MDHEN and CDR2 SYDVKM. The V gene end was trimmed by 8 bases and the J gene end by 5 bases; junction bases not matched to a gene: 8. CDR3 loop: CASSAGTGGDEQYF. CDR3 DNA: TGTGCCAGCTCCGCCGGGACAGGGGGAGACGAGCAGTACTTC.

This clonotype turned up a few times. The CDR3 region is CASSYSGSSGNTIYF. CDR3 bases: TGTGCCAGCAGTTACTCAGGCAGCTCTGGAAACACCATATATTTT. The chain recombines TRBV6-5 with TRBJ1-3; D gene ambiguous. V shed 0 bases and J shed 0 bases, with 6 bases lying between them. The CDR3 is 15 amino acids. Germline V gene data show CDR1 as MNHEY and CDR2 as SVGAGI.

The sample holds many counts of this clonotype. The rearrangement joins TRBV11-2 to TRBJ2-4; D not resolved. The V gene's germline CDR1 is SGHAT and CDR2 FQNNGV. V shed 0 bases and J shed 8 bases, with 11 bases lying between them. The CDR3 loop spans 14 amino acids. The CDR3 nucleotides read TGTGCCAGCAGCTTAGAATCGGTTGTGGACATTCAGTACTTC. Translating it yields CASSLESVVDIQYF.

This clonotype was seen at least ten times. CDR3 nucleotides: TGCGCCAGCAGCGTTGATGTGACGGACACTGAAGCTTTCTTT. It is translated as CASSVDVTDTEAFF. The chain recombines TRBV5-1 with TRBJ1-1; D unresolved. V lost 4 bases, J lost 3 bases, and 13 bases lay in between. There are 14 residues in the CDR3. The V gene's germline CDR1 is SGHRS and CDR2 YFSETQ. Full variable domain (remainder filled in from reference TRBV5-1 and TRBJ1-1): KAGVTQTPRYLIKTRGQQVTLSCSPISGHRSVSWYQQTPGQGLQFLFEYFSETQRNKGNFPGRFSGRQFSNSRSEMNVSTLELGDSALYLCASSVDVTDTEAFFGQGTRLTVV.

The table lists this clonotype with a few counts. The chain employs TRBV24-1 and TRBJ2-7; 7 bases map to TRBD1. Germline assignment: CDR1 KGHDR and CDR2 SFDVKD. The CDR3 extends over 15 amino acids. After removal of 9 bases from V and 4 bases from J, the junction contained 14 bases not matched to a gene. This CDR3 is CATLTGWALMYEQYF. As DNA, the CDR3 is TGTGCCACCCTGACAGGGTGGGCCCTTATGTACGAGCAGTACTTC.

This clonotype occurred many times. The CDR3 DNA is TGTGCCAGCAGCCCCAGGGGTCGCGAGCAGTACTTC. It is translated as CASSPRGREQYF. V usage is TRBV27 and J usage is TRBJ2-7, with D possibly being TRBD1 (6 bases). Deletions cut 6 bases from V and 6 bases from J, with 12 bases between. Looked up from germline, CDR1 is MNHEY and CDR2 is SMNVEV (reference sequence). The CDR3 covers 12 residues.

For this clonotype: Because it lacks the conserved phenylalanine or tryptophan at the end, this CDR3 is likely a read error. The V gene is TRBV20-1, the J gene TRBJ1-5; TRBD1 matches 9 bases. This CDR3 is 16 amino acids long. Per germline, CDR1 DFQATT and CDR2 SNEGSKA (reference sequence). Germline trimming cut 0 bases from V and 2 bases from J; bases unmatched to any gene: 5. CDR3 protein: CSARDPRTGGNQPQHS. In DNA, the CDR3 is TGCAGTGCTAGAGATCCCCGGACAGGGGGCAATCAGCCCCAGCATTCT.